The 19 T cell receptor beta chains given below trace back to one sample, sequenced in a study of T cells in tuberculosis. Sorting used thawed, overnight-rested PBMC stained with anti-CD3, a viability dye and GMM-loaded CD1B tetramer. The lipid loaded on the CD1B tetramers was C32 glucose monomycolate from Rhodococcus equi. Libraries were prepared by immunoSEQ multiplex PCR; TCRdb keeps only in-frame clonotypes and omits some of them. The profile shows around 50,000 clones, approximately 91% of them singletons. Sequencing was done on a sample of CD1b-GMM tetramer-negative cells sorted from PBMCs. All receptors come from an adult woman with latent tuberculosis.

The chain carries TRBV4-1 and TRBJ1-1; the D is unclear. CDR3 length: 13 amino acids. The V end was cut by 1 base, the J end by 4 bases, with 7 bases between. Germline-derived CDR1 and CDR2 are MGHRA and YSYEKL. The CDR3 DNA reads TGCGCCAGCAGCCAAGTAACTTCCACTGAAGCTTTCTTT. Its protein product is CASSQVTSTEAFF.

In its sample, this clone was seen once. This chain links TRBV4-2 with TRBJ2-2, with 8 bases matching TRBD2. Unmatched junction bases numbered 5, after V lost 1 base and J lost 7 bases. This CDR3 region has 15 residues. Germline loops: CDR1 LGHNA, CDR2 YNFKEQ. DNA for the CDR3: TGTGCCAGCAGCCAAGCGGGACTAGAGGGCGGGGAGCTGTTTTTT. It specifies CASSQAGLEGGELFF.

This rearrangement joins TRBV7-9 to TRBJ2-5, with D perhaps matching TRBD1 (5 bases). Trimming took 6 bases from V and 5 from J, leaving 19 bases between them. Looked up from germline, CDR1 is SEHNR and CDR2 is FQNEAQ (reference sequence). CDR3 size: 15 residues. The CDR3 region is CASSRQAGLRETQYF. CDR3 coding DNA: TGTGCCAGCAGTCGGCAGGCAGGGCTGCGGGAGACCCAGTACTTC.

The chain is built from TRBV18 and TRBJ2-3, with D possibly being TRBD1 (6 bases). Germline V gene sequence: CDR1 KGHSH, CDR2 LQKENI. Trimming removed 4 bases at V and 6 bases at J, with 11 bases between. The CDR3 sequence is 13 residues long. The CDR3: CASSRIQGDTQYF. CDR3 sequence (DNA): TGTGCCAGCTCACGAATACAGGGTGATACGCAGTATTTT.

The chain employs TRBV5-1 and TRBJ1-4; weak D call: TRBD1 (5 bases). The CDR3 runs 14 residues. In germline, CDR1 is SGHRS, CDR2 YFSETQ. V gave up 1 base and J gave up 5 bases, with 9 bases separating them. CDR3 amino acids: CASSLWGVNEKLFF. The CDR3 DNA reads TGCGCCAGCAGCTTGTGGGGCGTCAATGAAAAACTGTTTTTT.

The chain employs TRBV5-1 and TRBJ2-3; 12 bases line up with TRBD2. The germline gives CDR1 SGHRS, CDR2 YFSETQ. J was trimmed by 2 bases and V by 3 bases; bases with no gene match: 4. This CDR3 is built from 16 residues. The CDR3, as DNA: TGCGCCAGCAGCTCCACTAGCGGGGGGCCCACAGATACGCAGTATTTT. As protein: CASSSTSGGPTDTQYF.

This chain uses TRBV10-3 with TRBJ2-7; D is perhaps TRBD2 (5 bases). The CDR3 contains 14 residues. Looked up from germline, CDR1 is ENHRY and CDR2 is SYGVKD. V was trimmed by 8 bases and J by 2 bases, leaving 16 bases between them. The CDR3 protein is CAIQLAGDAYEQYF. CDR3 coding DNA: TGTGCCATCCAGCTTGCGGGCGATGCCTACGAGCAGTACTTC.

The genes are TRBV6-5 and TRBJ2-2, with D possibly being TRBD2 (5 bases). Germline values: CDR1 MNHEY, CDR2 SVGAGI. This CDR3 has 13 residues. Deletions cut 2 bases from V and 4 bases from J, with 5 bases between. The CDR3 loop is CASSYEGTGELFF. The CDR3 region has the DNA TGTGCCAGCAGTTACGAGGGCACCGGGGAGCTGTTTTTT.

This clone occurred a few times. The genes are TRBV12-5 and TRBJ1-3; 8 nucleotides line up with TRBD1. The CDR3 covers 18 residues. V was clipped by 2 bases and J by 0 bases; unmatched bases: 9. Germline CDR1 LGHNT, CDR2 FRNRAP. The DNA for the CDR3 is TGTGCTAGTGGTTTGACACCTTCAGGGGGCAACTCTGGAAACACCATATATTTT. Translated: CASGLTPSGGNSGNTIYF.

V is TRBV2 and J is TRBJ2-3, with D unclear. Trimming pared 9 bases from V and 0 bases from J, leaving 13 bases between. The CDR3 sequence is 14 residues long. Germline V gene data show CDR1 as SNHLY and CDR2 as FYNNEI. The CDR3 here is CARGGGTSTDTQYF. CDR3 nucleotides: TGTGCCAGGGGTGGCGGAACTAGCACAGATACGCAGTATTTT. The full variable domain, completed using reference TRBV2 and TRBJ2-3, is EPEVTQTPSHQVTQMGQEVILRCVPISNHLYFYWYRQILGQKVEFLVSFYNNEISEKSEIFDDQFSVERPDGSNFTLKIRSTKLEDSAMYFCARGGGTSTDTQYFGPGTRLTVL.

CDR3 sequence: CASSHGNTEAFF. Here the CDR3 DNA reads TGTGCCAGCAGTCACGGGAACACTGAAGCTTTCTTT. V gene TRBV11-3 combines with J gene TRBJ1-1; no reliable D call. The CDR3 runs 12 residues. Per germline, CDR1 SGHNT and CDR2 YENEEA. Deletions cut 6 bases from V and 1 base from J, with 6 bases between.

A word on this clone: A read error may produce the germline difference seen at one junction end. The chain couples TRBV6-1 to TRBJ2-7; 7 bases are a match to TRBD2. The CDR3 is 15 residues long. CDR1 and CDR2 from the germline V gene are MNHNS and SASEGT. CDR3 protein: CASREGWGGTYEQYF. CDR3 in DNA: TGTGCCAGCAGGGAAGGTTGGGGGGGAACCTACGAGCAGTACTTC.

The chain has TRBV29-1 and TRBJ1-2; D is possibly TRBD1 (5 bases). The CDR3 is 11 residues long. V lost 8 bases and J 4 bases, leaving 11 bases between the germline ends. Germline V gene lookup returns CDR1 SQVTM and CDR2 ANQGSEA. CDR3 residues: CSTGTSYGYTF. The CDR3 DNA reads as TGCAGCACCGGGACTTCCTATGGCTACACCTTC.

CDR3 DNA: TGCGCCAGCAGCCAAGATGTACAGGGGGCAGCTGGCTACACCTTC. Protein sequence: CASSQDVQGAAGYTF. The genes are TRBV4-1 and TRBJ1-2; TRBD1 matches 9 bases. Germline V gene lookup returns CDR1 MGHRA and CDR2 YSYEKL. CDR3 length: 15 amino acids. The trim removed 0 bases at V and 7 bases at J, leaving 6 bases unmatched.

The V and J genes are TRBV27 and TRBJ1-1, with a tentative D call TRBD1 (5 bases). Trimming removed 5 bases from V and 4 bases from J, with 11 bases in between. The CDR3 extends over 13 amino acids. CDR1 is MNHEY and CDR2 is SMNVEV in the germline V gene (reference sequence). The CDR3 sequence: CASSPGGSTEAFF. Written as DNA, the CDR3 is TGTGCCAGCAGTCCGGGGGGGAGCACTGAAGCTTTCTTT.

CDR3 residues: CASGLGQTSGSTGELFF. The CDR3 region has the DNA TGTGCTAGTGGTTTGGGACAGACTAGCGGGAGCACCGGGGAGCTGTTTTTT. The V and J genes are TRBV12-5 and TRBJ2-2, with 12 bases fitting TRBD2. CDR1 is LGHNT, CDR2 FRNRAP, per germline. This CDR3 has 17 amino acids. Trimming removed 1 base from V and 4 bases from J; junction bases left unmatched: 4. Combining the CDR3 with reference TRBV12-5 and TRBJ2-2 gives the whole variable domain DARVTQTPRHKVTEMGQEVTMRCQPILGHNTVFWYRQTMMQGLELLAYFRNRAPLDDSGMPKDRFSAEMPDATLATLKIQPSEPRDSAVYFCASGLGQTSGSTGELFFGEGSRLTVL.

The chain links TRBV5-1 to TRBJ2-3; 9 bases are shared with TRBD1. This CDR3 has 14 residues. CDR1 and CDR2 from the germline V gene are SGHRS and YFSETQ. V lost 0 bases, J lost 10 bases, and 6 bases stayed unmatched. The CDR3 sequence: CASSLGSGTGPQYF. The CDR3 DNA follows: TGCGCCAGCAGCTTGGGTTCCGGGACAGGGCCGCAGTATTTT.

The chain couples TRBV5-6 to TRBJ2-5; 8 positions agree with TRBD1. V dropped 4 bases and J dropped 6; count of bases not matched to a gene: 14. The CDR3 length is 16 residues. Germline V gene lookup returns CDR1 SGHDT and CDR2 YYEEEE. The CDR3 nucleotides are TGTGCCAGCAGCCGCGCAGGGACAGGTGGGTTGAAGACCCAGTACTTC. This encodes CASSRAGTGGLKTQYF.

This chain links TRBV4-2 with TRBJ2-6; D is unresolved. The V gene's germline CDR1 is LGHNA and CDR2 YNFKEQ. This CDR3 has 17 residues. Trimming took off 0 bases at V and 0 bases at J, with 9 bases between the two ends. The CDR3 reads CASSQDGTGSGANVLTF. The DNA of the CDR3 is TGTGCCAGCAGCCAAGATGGCACGGGCTCTGGGGCCAACGTCCTGACTTTC.